The 12 T cell receptor beta chains given below trace back to one sample, sequenced in a study of cytomegalovirus exposure and HLA in healthy donors. Primers included in the PCR were 60 Vbeta and 13 Jbeta primers. The protocol was immunoSEQ multiplex PCR, while the TCRdb copy is restricted to in-frame clones and leaves out a portion. Of about 200,000 clones listed, roughly 70% are singletons. What was sequenced was PBMCs. These receptors were collected from a man aged 35-49 years in good health and CMV-seropositive.

The chain couples TRBV6-6 to TRBJ2-3; possible D gene TRBD2, 5 bases. In germline, CDR1 is MNHNY, CDR2 SVGAGI (reference sequence). The CDR3 is 16 amino acids. V dropped 2 bases and J dropped 0 bases, with 12 bases sitting between them. The CDR3 DNA reads as TGTGCCAGCAGTTACCCCCGGGGAGCTAGCACAGATACGCAGTATTTT. Its translation: CASSYPRGASTDTQYF.

The gene calls are TRBV28 and TRBJ1-3; the D gene is possibly TRBD1 (5 bases). V was shortened by 7 bases and J by 0 bases, with 10 bases between the two germline ends. CDR1 and CDR2 (germline): MDHEN, SYDVKM. The length of the CDR3 is 14 residues. In DNA, the CDR3 is TGTGCCAGCAACCAGGGCCCCTCTGGAAACACCATATATTTT. Amino acids: CASNQGPSGNTIYF.

This chain connects TRBV27 to TRBJ1-5; tentative D call: TRBD1 (6 bases). The CDR3 sequence is 16 residues long. Per germline, CDR1 MNHEY and CDR2 SMNVEV (reference sequence). The germline V and J ends were trimmed by 0 bases and 9 bases, with 18 bases remaining between them. This CDR3 is CASSLSAGETLLPQHF. CDR3 coding DNA: TGTGCCAGCAGTTTATCGGCAGGGGAGACCCTACTGCCCCAGCATTTT.

The V call is TRBV9, the J call TRBJ1-2; TRBD1 is a possible D gene (6 bases). The CDR3 is 19 amino acids. CDR1 and CDR2 from the germline V gene are SGDLS and YYNGEE. V shed 4 bases and J shed 4 bases, with 29 bases lying between them. CDR3 residues: CASSTNLLARDTNPYGYTF. The CDR3 coding sequence is TGTGCCAGCAGCACAAATTTACTCGCCCGGGACACCAACCCCTATGGCTACACCTTC.

This chain connects TRBV2 to TRBJ2-7, with a tentative D call TRBD2 (6 bases). Germline V CDR1 and CDR2: SNHLY, FYNNEI. The CDR3 sequence is 13 residues long. Deletions cut 7 bases from V and 1 base from J, with 11 bases between. The CDR3 DNA reads TGTGCCAGCACTCCTGCGGGATCCTACGAGCAGTACTTC. Its translation: CASTPAGSYEQYF.

The rearrangement uses TRBV5-1 and TRBJ1-4, with a weak D call TRBD1 (6 bases). Germline values: CDR1 SGHRS, CDR2 YFSETQ. V gave up 4 bases and J gave up 0 bases, with 10 bases separating them. CDR3 length: 15 amino acids. CDR3 nucleotide sequence: TGCGCCAGCAGCCTACAGGGATCAACTAATGAAAAACTGTTTTTT. Translating gives CASSLQGSTNEKLFF.

The chain is built from TRBV5-1 and TRBJ2-7; 12 bases line up with TRBD1. The ends lost 3 bases at V and 6 bases at J; junction bases unmatched: 7. CDR3 length: 15 residues. CDR1 is SGHRS, CDR2 YFSETQ, per germline. This CDR3 reads CASSSLLGQGAEQYF. The CDR3 nucleotides read TGCGCCAGCAGCTCCCTCTTGGGACAGGGGGCCGAGCAGTACTTC.

The rearrangement links TRBV18 to TRBJ1-1; D may be TRBD1 (5 bases). Per germline, CDR1 KGHSH and CDR2 LQKENI. The CDR3 has 17 amino acids. Trimming took 4 bases from V and 8 from J, leaving 26 bases between them. The DNA for the CDR3 is TGTGCCAGCTCACTACCTTCGAGGGGCAGGGCGGGAAGGGAAGCTTTCTTT. This encodes CASSLPSRGRAGREAFF.

The chain couples TRBV5-1 to TRBJ2-7; no clear D. The V end lost 0 bases, the J end lost 2 bases, and 9 bases lay between the germline ends. This CDR3 region has 14 residues. Germline CDR1 and CDR2: SGHRS and YFSETQ. CDR3 amino acids: CASSLVDTAYEQYF. CDR3 in DNA: TGCGCCAGCAGCTTGGTAGACACAGCCTACGAGCAGTACTTC.

This chain joins TRBV21-1 and TRBJ1-2; the D call in the table, TRBD1, was not verified against the DNA. TRBV21-1 is annotated as a pseudogene. This CDR3 contains 17 residues. This CDR3 is CASRSDRDRGSYYGYTF. The CDR3 nucleotides are TGTGCCAGCAGGTCAGACCGGGACAGGGGGAGTTACTATGGCTACACCTTC.

As concerns this clone: A far larger clone lies a single base away; this is likely a read error. V and J are TRBV29-1 and TRBJ1-2; D ambiguous. The CDR3 is made up of 13 amino acids. Deletions cut 4 bases from V and 4 bases from J, with 13 bases between. The germline CDR1 and CDR2 sequences are SQVTM and ANQGSEA. Here the CDR3 reads CSVVEDFTYGYTF. The DNA for the CDR3 is TGCAGCGTTGTGGAGGATTTTACCTATGGCTACACCTTC.

The chain joins TRBV10-3 to TRBJ2-7; TRBD2 might be the D (6 bases). V was clipped by 3 bases and J by 4 bases, with 10 bases between them. The length of the CDR3 is 13 residues. In germline, CDR1 is ENHRY, CDR2 SYGVKD. CDR3 nucleotide sequence: TGTGCCATCAGTGACCGGGACTTTTACGAGCAGTACTTC. Translation gives CAISDRDFYEQYF.